A single sample is the source of the 5 T cell receptor beta chains below, sequenced in a study of blood T cell repertoires in COVID-19. Generated by immunoSEQ multiplex PCR, the TCRdb table keeps only in-frame clones and is missing some. The top ten clones hold approximately 10% of a sample with some 160,000 clones, approximately 83% of them seen once. Sequenced: peripheral blood. Receptors originate from a man aged 70-80 years with active or convalescent COVID-19.

The chain uses TRBV9 and TRBJ2-1; D may be TRBD2 (5 bases). The V and J ends lost 0 bases and 9 bases respectively, with 10 bases between them. The CDR3 has 13 amino acids. In germline, CDR1 is SGDLS, CDR2 YYNGEE. CDR3 in amino acids: CASSVGRIGEQFF. DNA of the CDR3: TGTGCCAGCAGCGTAGGGAGGATCGGTGAGCAGTTCTTC.

V gene TRBV18 combines with J gene TRBJ2-3, with 8 bases lining up with TRBD1. V shed 2 bases and J 3 bases; nucleotides not matched to a gene: 10. The CDR3 extends over 17 amino acids. Germline CDR1 and CDR2: KGHSH and LQKENI. DNA of the CDR3: TGTGCCAGCTCACCAGAGGGGGCGACAGGGGAGACAGATACGCAGTATTTT. Translated, it gives CASSPEGATGETDTQYF.

A remark on this clone: Other DNA sequences from this sample encode an identical CDR3 as well. The chain's CDR3 is CASSLGQALYGYTF. The DNA of the CDR3 is TGTGCCAGCAGCTTAGGACAGGCATTATATGGCTACACCTTC. The J gene is TRBJ1-2, the V gene TRBV7-2; possibly TRBD1 for D (6 bases). This CDR3 contains 14 residues. Germline V CDR1 and CDR2: SGHTA, FQGNSA. The germline V and J ends were trimmed by 1 base and 5 bases, with 11 bases remaining between them. The whole variable domain, filled in from reference TRBV7-2 and TRBJ1-2, reads GAGVSQSPSNKVTEKGKDVELRCDPISGHTALYWYRQSLGQGLEFLIYFQGNSAPDKSGLPSDRFSAERTGGSVSTLTIQRTQQEDSAVYLCASSLGQALYGYTFGSGTRLTVV.

The genes are TRBV19 and TRBJ2-2; 8 bases fit TRBD2. In germline, CDR1 is LNHDA, CDR2 SQIVND (reference sequence). V lost 3 bases and J lost 5; bases outside the gene matches: 5. This CDR3 region has 15 residues. The CDR3 DNA follows: TGTGCCAGTAGTATCGGGGCTAGCGGGACCGGGGAGCTGTTTTTT. Amino acids: CASSIGASGTGELFF.

The chain has TRBV18 and TRBJ1-1; 7 bases are a match to TRBD1. The CDR3 spans 15 residues. V was clipped by 3 bases and J by 0 bases; unmatched bases: 4. The germline gives CDR1 KGHSH, CDR2 LQKENI. In DNA, the CDR3 is TGTGCCAGCTCACCGGGACAGCCCATGAACACTGAAGCTTTCTTT. The encoded protein is CASSPGQPMNTEAFF.